Only a few counts were recorded for the clone carrying this TCR beta chain. This entry comes from a study of blood T cell repertoires in COVID-19. The table came from immunoSEQ multiplex PCR; TCRdb's copy has only in-frame clones and leaves some out. The repertoire holds about 290,000 clones, with roughly 91% as singletons. The Seattle site enrolled patients during active infection and followed them longitudinally. Losses at the gene ends were 2 bases for V and 10 bases for J; bases not matched to a gene: 10. Germline CDR1 MNHEY, CDR2 SVGEGT. The CDR3 runs 15 residues. The chain recombines TRBV6-2 or TRBV6-3 with TRBJ1-4, with TRBD1 matching over 7 bases. This sequence was found in a woman between 25 and 40 years old with COVID-19, enrolled during active disease. The sequencing input was peripheral blood. CDR3 bases: TGTGCCAGCAGTTACGAACAGGGGACTCGTGGAAAACTGTTTTTT. Residues: CASSYEQGTRGKLFF.